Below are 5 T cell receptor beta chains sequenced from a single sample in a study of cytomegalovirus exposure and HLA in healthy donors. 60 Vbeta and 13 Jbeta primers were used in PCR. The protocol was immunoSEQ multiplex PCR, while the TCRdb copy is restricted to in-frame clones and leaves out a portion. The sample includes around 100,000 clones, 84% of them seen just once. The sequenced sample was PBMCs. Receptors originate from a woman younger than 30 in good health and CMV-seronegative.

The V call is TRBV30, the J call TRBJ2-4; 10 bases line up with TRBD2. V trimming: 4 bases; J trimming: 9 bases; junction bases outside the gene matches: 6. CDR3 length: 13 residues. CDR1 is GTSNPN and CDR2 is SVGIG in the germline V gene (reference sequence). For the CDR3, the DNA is TGTGCCTGGAAACTAGCGGGATCGGGCATTCAGTACTTC. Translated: CAWKLAGSGIQYF.

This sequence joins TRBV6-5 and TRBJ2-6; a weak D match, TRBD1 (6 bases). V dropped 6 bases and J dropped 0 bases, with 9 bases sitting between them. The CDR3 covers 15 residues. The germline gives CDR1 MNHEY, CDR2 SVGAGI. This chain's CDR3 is CASRSQGSGANVLTF. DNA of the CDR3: TGTGCCAGCAGGTCACAGGGCTCTGGGGCCAACGTCCTGACTTTC.

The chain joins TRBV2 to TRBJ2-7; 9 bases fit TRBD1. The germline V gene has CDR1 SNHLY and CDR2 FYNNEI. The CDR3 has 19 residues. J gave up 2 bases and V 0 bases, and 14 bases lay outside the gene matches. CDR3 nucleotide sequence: TGTGCCAGCAGTGAAGCGCTTCGTGCCCGAGGGACAGGGACCTACGAGCAGTACTTC. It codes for CASSEALRARGTGTYEQYF.

The CDR3 coding sequence is TGTGCCAGCAGCTACACAAGGACAGGGGCAACGTCTCACCGCAGGCAGCCCCAGCATTTT. Protein sequence: CASSYTRTGATSHRRQPQHF. The V call is TRBV7-3, the J call TRBJ1-5; 9 nucleotides align to TRBD1. This CDR3 contains 20 residues. Germline CDR1 and CDR2: SGHTA and FQGTGA. The ends lost 4 bases at V and 7 bases at J; junction bases unmatched: 23.

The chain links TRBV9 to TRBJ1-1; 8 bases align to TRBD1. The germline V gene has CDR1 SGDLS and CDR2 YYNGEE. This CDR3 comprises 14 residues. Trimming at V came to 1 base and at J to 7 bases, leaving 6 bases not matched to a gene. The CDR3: CASSVRDRPGEAFF. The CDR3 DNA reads TGTGCCAGCAGCGTAAGGGACAGGCCTGGTGAAGCTTTCTTT.